Listed below are T cell receptor beta chains from one sample, sequenced in a study of cytomegalovirus exposure and HLA in healthy donors. Clones were sequenced by immunoSEQ multiplex PCR, and TCRdb holds only the in-frame ones, with some missing. This table holds 120,000 to 150,000 clones, roughly 80% found once. Sequencing was performed on PBMCs. The receptors stem from a female donor in good health and CMV-seronegative. The CDR3 runs from the conserved cysteine through the conserved F or W. Fields, in order: CDR3 DNA, CDR3 protein, clone size, J gene, D gene, V gene. A D gene is named only where the DNA matches it firmly. Some rows mark clone size as missing; the rest say once, few, many or name a class of expanded clone.

DNA: TGTGCCAGCAGTCTCGGTCTGGCGCGGGACGAGCAGTACTTC; CDR3: CASSLGLARDEQYF; size: few; J: TRBJ2-7; D: .; V: TRBV28
DNA: TGTGCCAGCTCACCCGGCGGAATTGCAACTAATGAAAAACTGTTTTTT; CDR3: CASSPGGIATNEKLFF; size: once; J: TRBJ1-4; D: .; V: TRBV18
DNA: TGCGCCAGCAGTGGGGACAGGGCTAACAATCAGCCCCAGCATTTT; CDR3: CASSGDRANNQPQHF; size: .; J: TRBJ1-5; D: TRBD1; V: TRBV10-2
DNA: TGTGCCAGCAGCCAGGTGGCGGGGGCAAACGAGCAGTACTTC; CDR3: CASSQVAGANEQYF; size: .; J: TRBJ2-7; D: .; V: TRBV6-6
DNA: TGTGCCAGCAGTGGCAGACTAGCGGGGGTCTCCTACGAGCAGTACTTC; CDR3: CASSGRLAGVSYEQYF; size: few; J: TRBJ2-7; D: TRBD2; V: TRBV6-1
DNA: TGCGCCAGCAGCCAAACGGGAGGGAACACCGGGGAGCTGTTTTTT; CDR3: CASSQTGGNTGELFF; size: .; J: TRBJ2-2; D: TRBD2; V: TRBV4-1
DNA: TGTGCCAGTAGACCGGACAGGGGTTCGCGTGGAAACACCATATATTTT; CDR3: CASRPDRGSRGNTIYF; size: .; J: TRBJ1-3; D: TRBD1; V: TRBV19
DNA: TGCGCCAGCAGAACCAACAGGGGGCGCATCACTGAAGCTTTCTTT; CDR3: CASRTNRGRITEAFF; size: once; J: TRBJ1-1; D: TRBD1; V: TRBV10-2
DNA: TGTGCCAGCAGTTCCGGACTAGCGGGATTTATAAACAATGAGCAGTTCTTC; CDR3: CASSSGLAGFINNEQFF; size: .; J: TRBJ2-1; D: TRBD2; V: TRBV5-6
DNA: TGTGCCAGCAGTGAGGGACAGGGTGGGGATCAGCCCCAGCATTTT; CDR3: CASSEGQGGDQPQHF; size: .; J: TRBJ1-5; D: TRBD1; V: TRBV6-1
DNA: TGTGCCAGCACCGGACAGCTCCAAGAGACCCAGTACTTC; CDR3: CASTGQLQETQYF; size: .; J: TRBJ2-5; D: .; V: TRBV5-6
DNA: TGTGCCAGCAGAGGGGCAGGGCACCCAGATACGCAGTATTTT; CDR3: CASRGAGHPDTQYF; size: .; J: TRBJ2-3; D: .; V: TRBV7-9
DNA: TGTGCCAGCAGGGCCGGGGGGGCAGGGAGGACTGAAGCTTTCTTT; CDR3: CASRAGGAGRTEAFF; size: .; J: TRBJ1-1; D: .; V: TRBV28
DNA: TGTGCCAGCAGTGTAGCGGGAGGACGAGTTAGGGGCTACAATGAGCAGTTCTTC; CDR3: CASSVAGGRVRGYNEQFF; size: .; J: TRBJ2-1; D: TRBD2; V: TRBV6-1
DNA: TGCGCCAGCAGTGAGTCGAGGCTTGGGGGGGACACTGAAGCTTTCTTT; CDR3: CASSESRLGGDTEAFF; size: few; J: TRBJ1-1; D: .; V: TRBV10-1
DNA: TGTGCCAGCAGTGAGCAGGGGACTAGCGGGGTTTACAATGAGCAGTTCTTC; CDR3: CASSEQGTSGVYNEQFF; size: .; J: TRBJ2-1; D: TRBD2; V: TRBV6-1
DNA: TGCGCCAGCAGCCAAGATCCCCTAGGACAGGGGGAAGGCAATCAGCCCCAGCATTTT; CDR3: CASSQDPLGQGEGNQPQHF; size: .; J: TRBJ1-5; D: TRBD1; V: TRBV4-1
DNA: TGTGCCAGCAGGACAAGTACAGGGGGATTGGATGAAGCTTTCTTT; CDR3: CASRTSTGGLDEAFF; size: .; J: TRBJ1-1; D: TRBD1; V: TRBV28
DNA: TGTGCCAGTAGTCTTAGGACTATCGGGTCCTCTTATACGCAGTATTTT; CDR3: CASSLRTIGSSYTQYF; size: .; J: TRBJ2-3; D: .; V: TRBV19
DNA: TGTGCCAGCAGCTTGGATCCGGGACTAGAATACAATGAGCAGTTCTTC; CDR3: CASSLDPGLEYNEQFF; size: .; J: TRBJ2-1; D: TRBD2; V: TRBV5-4
DNA: TGTGCCAGCAGTCCCACCCTGGGGGCAAGCATTTATGGCTACACCTTC; CDR3: CASSPTLGASIYGYTF; size: .; J: TRBJ1-2; D: .; V: TRBV27
DNA: TGTGCCAGTAGTGGCGACAGGTCTGGGGCCAACGTCCTGACTTTC; CDR3: CASSGDRSGANVLTF; size: .; J: TRBJ2-6; D: .; V: TRBV19
DNA: TGTGCCAGCAGCTATCAAAACGAGCAGTACTTC; CDR3: CASSYQNEQYF; size: .; J: TRBJ2-7; D: .; V: TRBV6-5
DNA: TGTGCCAGCAGCCCCTGGGCTAGCGGCTCCTACGAGCAGTACTTC; CDR3: CASSPWASGSYEQYF; size: .; J: TRBJ2-7; D: TRBD2; V: TRBV5-6
DNA: TGTGCCTGGAGTGGTCAGGGTTTTTCACCCCTCCACTTT; CDR3: CAWSGQGFSPLHF; size: .; J: TRBJ1-6; D: .; V: TRBV30
DNA: TGTGCCAGCAGTTTCAGCGGGTCTAACAATGAGCAGTTCTTC; CDR3: CASSFSGSNNEQFF; size: .; J: TRBJ2-1; D: .; V: TRBV6-5
DNA: TGTGCCAGCAGCTTGGGGGCGGGCTACGGCAATCAGCCCCAGCATTTT; CDR3: CASSLGAGYGNQPQHF; size: .; J: TRBJ1-5; D: .; V: TRBV5-6
DNA: TGTGCCAGCAGCAAAAGCGGGAGGGGTTGTGAGCAGTTCTTC; CDR3: CASSKSGRGCEQFF; size: .; J: TRBJ2-1; D: .; V: TRBV21-1
DNA: TGCGCCAGCAGCCAAGATGGAGGCGGTACCTACGAGCAGTACTTC; CDR3: CASSQDGGGTYEQYF; size: .; J: TRBJ2-7; D: .; V: TRBV4-1
DNA: TGCGCCAGCAGCTTGGGACAGGGGGCTGCCGACTATGGCTACACCTTC; CDR3: CASSLGQGAADYGYTF; size: .; J: TRBJ1-2; D: TRBD1; V: TRBV5-1
DNA: TGTGCCAGCAGCTTAGGGCAGGGGGCAGATACGCAGTATTTT; CDR3: CASSLGQGADTQYF; size: .; J: TRBJ2-3; D: TRBD1; V: TRBV5-6
DNA: TGTGCCATCAGTGAGGCTAGTTTCAATGAGCAGTTCTTC; CDR3: CAISEASFNEQFF; size: .; J: TRBJ2-1; D: .; V: TRBV10-3
DNA: TGTGCCAGCAGCCTTGCCCCTAGCACCGGGGAGCTGTTTTTT; CDR3: CASSLAPSTGELFF; size: .; J: TRBJ2-2; D: .; V: TRBV9
DNA: TGTGCCAGCAGTGACCCGACTAGCGGGAGGCTCCACGAGCAGTACTTC; CDR3: CASSDPTSGRLHEQYF; size: few; J: TRBJ2-7; D: TRBD2; V: TRBV25-1
DNA: TGCGCCAGCAGCTTGTCGTTTAAGGACAGAAGCTACACCTTC; CDR3: CASSLSFKDRSYTF; size: .; J: TRBJ1-2; D: .; V: TRBV5-1
DNA: TGTGCCAGCAGTGAGATAGCGGGAGCGCGCGAGCAGTACTTC; CDR3: CASSEIAGAREQYF; size: .; J: TRBJ2-7; D: TRBD2; V: TRBV6-1
DNA: TGTGCCTGGAGTGTAAGGGACAGGCAGTACTTC; CDR3: CAWSVRDRQYF; size: .; J: TRBJ2-7; D: TRBD1; V: TRBV30
DNA: TGTGCCAGCAGTTTAAGGGGCAGTACCTATCAGCCCCAGCATTTT; CDR3: CASSLRGSTYQPQHF; size: .; J: TRBJ1-5; D: .; V: TRBV27
DNA: TGCGCCAGCAGCAGGACTAGCGGGAGGGTAGGGGAGCAGTTCTTC; CDR3: CASSRTSGRVGEQFF; size: .; J: TRBJ2-1; D: TRBD2; V: TRBV5-1
DNA: TGTGCCAGTAGTATAGACCCGGGACTTTACAATGAGCAGTTCTTC; CDR3: CASSIDPGLYNEQFF; size: .; J: TRBJ2-1; D: .; V: TRBV19
DNA: TGTGCCAGTAGTACCACAGGGGGGGGCACAGATACGCAGTATTTT; CDR3: CASSTTGGGTDTQYF; size: .; J: TRBJ2-3; D: .; V: TRBV19
DNA: TGCAGCGCCTCGGGACTAGCGGGAGACACCGGGGAGCTGTTTTTT; CDR3: CSASGLAGDTGELFF; size: .; J: TRBJ2-2; D: TRBD2; V: TRBV29-1
DNA: TGCGCCAGCACTTCCCTCTCTGGGGCCAACGTCCTGACTTTC; CDR3: CASTSLSGANVLTF; size: .; J: TRBJ2-6; D: .; V: TRBV5-1
DNA: TGTGCCAGCAGCTCACAGCGCGGGGGAGGGGGACTTAATCAGCCCCAGCATTTT; CDR3: CASSSQRGGGGLNQPQHF; size: .; J: TRBJ1-5; D: .; V: TRBV27
DNA: TGTGCCAGCAGCTTGGGTACTCGGGGAAACTATGGCTACACCTTC; CDR3: CASSLGTRGNYGYTF; size: .; J: TRBJ1-2; D: .; V: TRBV5-6
DNA: TGTGCCACCAGCTCCCGGACAGGGCCCATGAACACTGAAGCTTTCTTT; CDR3: CATSSRTGPMNTEAFF; size: .; J: TRBJ1-1; D: TRBD1; V: TRBV15
DNA: TGTGCCATCATGAGCCAAGCCTCCTACGAGCAGTACTTC; CDR3: CAIMSQASYEQYF; size: .; J: TRBJ2-7; D: .; V: TRBV10-3
DNA: TGTGCCAGAAGCTTGGGGGACAGGGCGAACGACGAAGCTTTCTTT; CDR3: CARSLGDRANDEAFF; size: .; J: TRBJ1-1; D: TRBD1; V: TRBV5-3
DNA: TGTGCCAGCAGTTACGGAGGCAGGCTCTATGGCTACACCTTC; CDR3: CASSYGGRLYGYTF; size: .; J: TRBJ1-2; D: .; V: TRBV6-5
DNA: TGTGCCAGCAGTTCACCCACGGGGAGTGCTGAAGCTTTCTTT; CDR3: CASSSPTGSAEAFF; size: .; J: TRBJ1-1; D: .; V: TRBV28
DNA: TGCAGCGTTGGGTCTAGGACCGGGGAGCTGTTTTTT; CDR3: CSVGSRTGELFF; size: .; J: TRBJ2-2; D: .; V: TRBV29-1
DNA: TGTGCCATCAGTGAGTCTGCAGAGAACACCGGGGAGCTGTTTTTT; CDR3: CAISESAENTGELFF; size: .; J: TRBJ2-2; D: .; V: TRBV10-3
DNA: TGTGCCAGCAGTTACTCCGCCGGGACACGGACGGAGCAGTACTTC; CDR3: CASSYSAGTRTEQYF; size: .; J: TRBJ2-7; D: .; V: TRBV6-6
DNA: TGTGCCAGCAGTGGCCCCCTCCCGGAGACTGAAGCTTTCTTT; CDR3: CASSGPLPETEAFF; size: .; J: TRBJ1-1; D: .; V: TRBV27
DNA: TGTGCCAGCAGTGAACTGGCCTTGAGAGGTGAAAAACTGTTTTTT; CDR3: CASSELALRGEKLFF; size: .; J: TRBJ1-4; D: .; V: TRBV6-1
DNA: TGTGCCAGCAGCCAAGTAGCCGTAGACAGCTACACTGAAGCTTTCTTT; CDR3: CASSQVAVDSYTEAFF; size: .; J: TRBJ1-1; D: .; V: TRBV4-2
DNA: TGTGCCAGCAGCTATGGGCTAGCGGGAGGGAGGCCTGGGGCCAACGTCCTGACTTTC; CDR3: CASSYGLAGGRPGANVLTF; size: .; J: TRBJ2-6; D: TRBD2; V: TRBV7-9